This T cell receptor beta chain appears in the sequencing data of a study of blood T cell repertoires in COVID-19 (dated by TCRdb to 2020 to 2021). With respect to the entire study: The collaborator samples originated in the United States, Italy and Spain and spanned the acute and convalescent phases of COVID-19. The material from the prospective study consisted of cDNA or gDNA derived from T cells, B-cell-depleted T cells, or PBMCs. The dataset comprised deeply sampled blood TCRbeta repertoires from subjects exposed to, actively infected with, or recovered from COVID-19. A freely available public database, intended as a resource for researchers studying the immune response to SARS-CoV-2, is where the repertoires were released. Samples came from the ongoing ImmuneRACE study (first 160 participants) plus 1,254 subjects from 6 global collaborators. Nearly every sample came with metadata listing a de-identified subject ID, COVID-19 status, age in years and sex. HLA class I and class II types, where available, came from metadata supplied by the sample provider rather than from assay-based typing.

The collaborating institutions used their own protocols to collect whole blood in K2EDTA tubes. For TCRbeta analysis, collaborator samples were shipped as frozen whole blood, as isolated PBMCs, or as DNA extracted from either sample type. The immunoSEQ Assay, a bias-controlled multiplex PCR, was used to amplify TCRbeta CDR3 regions from genomic DNA. The authors processed their data as follows. Within the assay, amplification of reference gene primers was used to estimate how many nucleated cells each sample contained. To quantify the absolute abundance of each unique TCRbeta CDR3 rearrangement, sequence reads were collapsed and filtered. For each sample, productive Simpson clonality was calculated by taking the square root of Simpson's diversity index across productive rearrangements. TCRdb holds this immuneACCESS table with in-frame rearrangements only. Some clones are missing; in checked studies, unresolved V genes explain under half, and the rest has no known cause. V, J and clone size derive from that table, while D and trimming were established from the DNA sequence. This sample gives about 120,000 clones in total; over 70% of them show up just once. The top ten clonotypes cover roughly 30% of the sample.

V and J lose 0 bases and 4 bases, and a span of 12 bases separates them. From the cysteine through the phenylalanine, the CDR3 covers 15 amino acids. Only CDR3 DNA remains: 45 bases, in frame from the first base. CDR1 and CDR2 are read off the germline V gene as MNHEY and SVGAGI. As concerns this clone: Its antigen is unknown. Per-nucleotide qualities are absent, and no much larger clonotype sits a single base away.

Study-wide conclusions, independent of this receptor: How much clinical and demographic metadata was included differed by source and by participant, and the metadata was provided uncurated.

This sequence originates from a woman between 65 and 79 years old with acute or convalescent COVID-19. Sequenced material: peripheral blood. The chain couples TRBV6-5 to TRBJ1-2; the D gene is possibly TRBD1, with 5 bases matching. The CDR3 has the sequence CASSYSMAGGYGYTF. The DNA reads TGTGCCAGCAGTTACTCGATGGCGGGGGGCTATGGCTACACCTTC.